The 30 T cell receptor beta chains below all came from one sample that was sequenced in a study of neurological immune-mediated disorders. TCRdb re-analysed the 5' RACE reads in MiXCR, keeping a single row per CDR3 protein. The repertoire has approximately 100,000 distinct CDR3 sequences, around 3.4% of them found once; the top ten carry roughly 6%. Sequencing input: PBMCs. The receptors here all came from a woman aged 18-35 years with multiple sclerosis.

This clonotype was counted ten times or more. The chain has TRBV6-5 and TRBJ2-7; D is unresolved. Germline values: CDR1 MNHEY, CDR2 SVGAGI. This CDR3 region has 14 residues. V was trimmed by 0 bases and J by 3 bases, leaving 9 bases between them. The CDR3 coding sequence is TGTGCCAGCAGTTACTCTGGCACTGACTACGAGCAGTACTTC. Residues: CASSYSGTDYEQYF.

This clonotype showed up many times. The chain joins TRBV12-3 or TRBV12-4 to TRBJ2-3, with 9 bases identical to TRBD2. This CDR3 has 15 residues. Trimming at V came to 9 bases and at J to 3 bases, leaving 10 bases not matched to a gene. The CDR3: CASKERGAQTDTQYF. For the CDR3, the DNA is TGTGCCAGTAAGGAGCGGGGGGCGCAGACAGATACGCAGTATTTT.

This clonotype was seen ten or more times. The chain links TRBV5-1 to TRBJ2-5; 7 bases map to TRBD1. This CDR3 comprises 15 residues. Per germline, CDR1 SGHRS and CDR2 YFSETQ. J lost 2 bases, V lost 1 base, and 5 bases had no gene match. CDR3 loop: CASSLRQGGQETQYF. The CDR3 DNA follows: TGCGCCAGCAGCTTGAGACAGGGCGGACAAGAGACCCAGTACTTC.

This clonotype was found many times. This chain connects TRBV24-1 to TRBJ2-5; the D is unclear. Trimming cost V 5 bases and J 1 base, with 16 bases left between them. In germline, CDR1 is KGHDR, CDR2 SFDVKD. The CDR3 runs to 16 residues. The CDR3 DNA reads TGTGCCACCAGTGGCTCCGTAGGCGGTATCCAAGAGACCCAGTACTTC. Translating it yields CATSGSVGGIQETQYF.

This clonotype was seen ten or more times. The chain employs TRBV12-3 or TRBV12-4 and TRBJ1-6; tentative D call: TRBD1 (5 bases). The CDR3 length is 14 residues. Trimming pared 5 bases from V and 10 bases from J, leaving 15 bases between. CDR3 sequence: CASSGLGVGSPLHF. DNA of the CDR3: TGTGCCAGCAGTGGACTAGGGGTGGGCTCACCCCTCCACTTT.

This clonotype was picked up many times. The chain has TRBV20-1 and TRBJ2-3, with TRBD2 identical over 11 bases. Germline V gene lookup returns CDR1 DFQATT and CDR2 SNEGSKA (reference sequence). V shed 2 bases, J shed 5 bases, and the junction held 9 bases outside the gene matches. CDR3 size: 16 residues. The CDR3, as DNA: TGCAGTGCTAGAAGGGTTAGCGGGGGGGCCGGAGATACGCAGTATTTT. As protein: CSARRVSGGAGDTQYF.

Many counts were recorded for this clonotype. The chain is built from TRBV7-9 and TRBJ2-5; D perhaps matches TRBD2 (5 bases). This CDR3 is 12 amino acids long. Trimming shortened V by 3 bases and J by 5 bases, and 7 bases separated the two germline ends. Per the germline V gene, CDR1 is SEHNR and CDR2 is FQNEAQ (reference sequence). Here the CDR3 reads CASSLSGETQYF. CDR3 coding DNA: TGTGCCAGCAGCTTGTCGGGGGAGACCCAGTACTTC.

This clonotype came up many times. This rearrangement joins TRBV7-2 to TRBJ1-3, with 7 positions matching TRBD1. The CDR3 consists of 16 residues. CDR1 is SGHTA and CDR2 is FQGNSA in the germline V gene. V trimming: 2 bases; J trimming: 5 bases; junction bases outside the gene matches: 9. CDR3 in amino acids: CASSLPRQGDRNTIYF. The CDR3 region has the DNA TGTGCCAGCAGCTTACCTCGACAGGGAGATAGAAACACCATATATTTT.

This clonotype has a count of ten or more. V is TRBV5-5 and J is TRBJ2-1; 9 bases align to TRBD1. The J segment lost 4 bases and the V segment lost 2 bases, leaving 4 bases of the junction unmatched. This CDR3 has 15 residues. Germline V gene sequence: CDR1 SGHKS, CDR2 YYEKEE (reference sequence). CDR3 DNA sequence: TGTGCCAGCAGCTTTGGGACAGGGCGTTACAATGAGCAGTTCTTC. It encodes CASSFGTGRYNEQFF.

This clonotype occurred many times. This rearrangement joins TRBV20-1 to TRBJ2-3, with a possible D match to TRBD1 (5 bases). Per germline, CDR1 DFQATT and CDR2 SNEGSKA (reference sequence). The CDR3 loop spans 10 amino acids. The V end was cut by 5 bases, the J end by 5 bases, with 5 bases between. As DNA, the CDR3 is TGCAGTGCTGACAGAGATACGCAGTATTTT. Protein sequence: CSADRDTQYF.

This clonotype was seen repeatedly, ten times or more. The chain joins TRBV6-2 or TRBV6-3 to TRBJ2-3; no firm D call. Looked up from germline, CDR1 is MNHEY and CDR2 is SVGEGT. The CDR3 sequence is 12 residues long. Trimming shortened V by 4 bases and J by 2 bases, and 4 bases separated the two germline ends. CDR3 region: CASSSHTDTQYF. DNA for the CDR3: TGTGCCAGCAGTTCGCACACAGATACGCAGTATTTT.

Ten or more counts support this clonotype. The gene calls are TRBV28 and TRBJ2-5; no definite D call. Trimming took 3 bases from V and 5 from J, leaving 13 bases between them. In germline, CDR1 is MDHEN, CDR2 SYDVKM. The CDR3 consists of 14 residues. CDR3 nucleotide sequence: TGTGCCAGCAGTTTTTCCATGGGTATCGAGACCCAGTACTTC. This translates into CASSFSMGIETQYF.

The table lists this clonotype with a few counts. A much larger clone lies a single base off, so this may be a read error. The chain recombines TRBV5-1 with TRBJ2-1, with D maybe TRBD2 (6 bases). Trimming removed 3 bases at V and 3 bases at J, with 13 bases between. CDR1 is SGHRS and CDR2 is YFSETQ in the germline V gene. The CDR3 length is 15 residues. The chain's CDR3 is CASSYQTSGYNEQFF. As DNA, the CDR3 is TGCGCCAGCAGCTACCAGACTAGTGGCTACAATGAGCAGTTCTTC.

Ten or more counts support this clonotype. This chain joins TRBV5-1 and TRBJ2-7; 9 bases fit TRBD2. The CDR3 consists of 15 residues. Trimming cost V 1 base and J 1 base; bases outside gene matches: 3. Germline assignment: CDR1 SGHRS and CDR2 YFSETQ. CDR3 nucleotides: TGCGCCAGCAGCTTGTTTAGCGGGGGTTCCTACGAGCAGTACTTC. Its translation is CASSLFSGGSYEQYF.

This clonotype was counted many times. The V call is TRBV7-2, the J call TRBJ1-1; possible D gene TRBD1, 6 bases. The V gene lost 5 bases and the J gene lost 0 bases, with 10 bases spanning the gap. The germline V gene has CDR1 SGHTA and CDR2 FQGNSA. The CDR3 runs 14 residues. The CDR3 sequence is CASSPQGLNTEAFF. The CDR3 nucleotides read TGTGCCAGCAGCCCTCAGGGGTTGAACACTGAAGCTTTCTTT. Drawing the rest from reference TRBV7-2 and TRBJ1-1, the complete variable domain is GAGVSQSPSNKVTEKGKDVELRCDPISGHTALYWYRQSLGQGLEFLIYFQGNSAPDKSGLPSDRFSAERTGGSVSTLTIQRTQQEDSAVYLCASSPQGLNTEAFFGQGTRLTVV.

This clonotype came up many times. The rearrangement joins TRBV20-1 to TRBJ1-5; maybe TRBD1 (5 bases). V was cut by 4 bases and J by 1 base, with 11 bases left in between. CDR1 and CDR2 (germline): DFQATT, SNEGSKA (reference sequence). The CDR3 sequence is 14 residues long. CDR3 region: CSAIQGGSNQPQHF. CDR3 coding DNA: TGCAGTGCTATTCAGGGCGGGAGCAATCAGCCCCAGCATTTT.

This clonotype was seen ten or more times. The chain employs TRBV12-3 or TRBV12-4 and TRBJ2-1; no clear D gene. The CDR3 contains 11 residues. V dropped 8 bases and J dropped 8 bases, with 10 bases sitting between them. The CDR3 reads CASRAAHEQFF. CDR3 sequence (DNA): TGTGCCAGCCGTGCGGCCCATGAGCAGTTCTTC.

This clonotype was counted many times. This chain uses TRBV7-2 with TRBJ1-1; D ambiguous. The CDR3 totals 14 residues. The V and J ends lost 4 bases and 0 bases respectively, with 9 bases between them. CDR1 and CDR2 (germline): SGHTA, FQGNSA. The CDR3 nucleotides read TGTGCCAGCAGCTCGGTGGGAATGAACACTGAAGCTTTCTTT. It codes for CASSSVGMNTEAFF. The full variable domain, rest sourced from reference TRBV7-2 and TRBJ1-1, is GAGVSQSPSNKVTEKGKDVELRCDPISGHTALYWYRQSLGQGLEFLIYFQGNSAPDKSGLPSDRFSAERTGGSVSTLTIQRTQQEDSAVYLCASSSVGMNTEAFFGQGTRLTVV.

This clonotype was seen at least ten times. The chain employs TRBV20-1 and TRBJ1-2; the D is unclear. CDR1 DFQATT and CDR2 SNEGSKA come from the germline V gene (reference sequence). The CDR3 sequence is 10 residues long. V dropped 5 bases and J dropped 5 bases, with 6 bases sitting between them. CDR3 sequence (DNA): TGCAGTGCTCCGGGTTATGGCTACACCTTC. Its translation: CSAPGYGYTF.

This clonotype was counted ten times or more. V is TRBV20-1 and J is TRBJ2-3; 7 positions agree with TRBD2. In germline, CDR1 is DFQATT, CDR2 SNEGSKA (reference sequence). J gave up 2 bases and V 0 bases, and 5 bases lay outside the gene matches. The CDR3 extends over 15 amino acids. CDR3 amino acids: CSARDGGLLTDTQYF. In DNA form, the CDR3 reads TGCAGTGCTAGAGATGGGGGACTACTCACAGATACGCAGTATTTT.

This clonotype was seen repeatedly, ten times or more. This chain uses TRBV6-2 or TRBV6-3 with TRBJ1-2; D not certain. CDR3 length equals 15 residues. Per the germline V gene, CDR1 is MNHEY and CDR2 is SVGEGT. V gave up 0 bases and J gave up 8 bases, with 16 bases separating them. The CDR3 loop is CASSYSSSGLRGYTF. The DNA of the CDR3 is TGTGCCAGCAGTTACTCGAGTTCCGGGCTGAGGGGCTACACCTTC.

This clonotype was recorded a few times. A read error may be the cause here, since a much bigger clone is one base away. The rearrangement uses TRBV20-1 and TRBJ1-5; D gene unclear. Germline CDR1 DFQATT, CDR2 SNEGSKA (reference sequence). The length of the CDR3 is 14 residues. The ends were cut back, 1 base at V and 12 bases at J, with 19 bases in the middle. The DNA for the CDR3 is TGCAGTGCTAGAGCCGTGGACGGCGTTGGGCACCAGCATTTT. Protein sequence: CSARAVDGVGHQHF.

In this sample, this clonotype turned up many times. This chain links TRBV20-1 with TRBJ2-1; D not certain. The CDR3 has 11 residues. Trimming removed 3 bases at V and 4 bases at J, with 4 bases between. Per the germline V gene, CDR1 is DFQATT and CDR2 is SNEGSKA (reference sequence). The CDR3 reads CSARTYNEQFF. The CDR3 coding sequence is TGCAGTGCTAGGACTTACAATGAGCAGTTCTTC.

Many counts were recorded for this clonotype. This chain joins TRBV19 and TRBJ2-1; 7 bases fit TRBD2. The germline V gene encodes CDR1 LNHDA and CDR2 SQIVND (reference sequence). V lost 6 bases to trimming and J lost 0 bases; unmatched junction nucleotides: 8. This CDR3 has 16 residues. The CDR3 reads CASRPLAEGSYNEQFF. CDR3 coding DNA: TGTGCCAGTAGACCCCTAGCGGAGGGCTCCTACAATGAGCAGTTCTTC.

This clonotype came up many times. The rearrangement links TRBV24-1 to TRBJ2-5; TRBD1 is a possible D gene (6 bases). V shed 5 bases and J shed 0 bases, with 9 bases lying between them. CDR1 KGHDR and CDR2 SFDVKD come from the germline V gene. The CDR3 is 14 residues long. The chain's CDR3 is CATSGGQDQETQYF. CDR3 nucleotide sequence: TGTGCCACCAGTGGGGGACAAGACCAAGAGACCCAGTACTTC.

In this sample, this clonotype turned up many times. The genes are TRBV12-3 or TRBV12-4 and TRBJ1-4; 7 nucleotides match TRBD1. This CDR3 spans 15 amino acids. The J segment lost 5 bases and the V segment lost 2 bases, leaving 5 bases of the junction unmatched. CDR3: CASSLRGGGNEKLFF. CDR3 nucleotides: TGTGCCAGCAGTTTAAGAGGGGGCGGGAATGAAAAACTGTTTTTT.

This clonotype was counted at least ten times. This sequence joins TRBV20-1 and TRBJ2-3; 8 nucleotides agree with TRBD2. The CDR3 spans 15 residues. With V trimmed by 5 bases and J by 2 bases, 9 bases remained unmatched. Germline-derived CDR1 and CDR2 are DFQATT and SNEGSKA (reference sequence). This chain's CDR3 is CSALKTSAITDTQYF. The CDR3 nucleotides read TGCAGTGCTTTAAAGACTAGCGCAATCACAGATACGCAGTATTTT.

This clonotype was detected many times. This chain links TRBV5-5 with TRBJ1-2; 9 bases match TRBD1. The ends lost 9 bases at V and 4 bases at J; junction bases unmatched: 7. Germline CDR1 and CDR2: SGHKS and YYEKEE (reference sequence). The CDR3 loop spans 13 amino acids. The DNA of the CDR3 is TGTGCCACCGAGCCGGGACAGGGCTATGGCTACACCTTC. It specifies CATEPGQGYGYTF.

This clonotype occurred many times. V gene TRBV7-6 combines with J gene TRBJ2-2; D gene ambiguous. The length of the CDR3 is 13 residues. V was trimmed by 2 bases and J by 6 bases, leaving 7 bases between them. The germline V gene encodes CDR1 SGHVS and CDR2 FNYEAQ. As DNA, the CDR3 is TGTGCCAGCAGCTTACTATCGGCCGGGGAGCTGTTTTTT. Translating it yields CASSLLSAGELFF. The full variable domain, completed using reference TRBV7-6 and TRBJ2-2, is GAGVSQSPRYKVTKRGQDVALRCDPISGHVSLYWYRQALGQGPEFLTYFNYEAQQDKSGLPNDRFSAERPEGSISTLTIQRTEQRDSAMYRCASSLLSAGELFFGEGSRLTVL.

This clonotype has a count of ten or more. CDR3 nucleotides: TGTGCCAGCAGTGAACAGGGCCCCAGCACTGAAGCTTTCTTT. Translation gives CASSEQGPSTEAFF. The chain carries TRBV6-1 and TRBJ1-1, with D possibly TRBD1 on 5 matching bases. Germline V gene lookup returns CDR1 MNHNS and CDR2 SASEGT. V shed 2 bases and J shed 4 bases, with 11 bases lying between them. The CDR3 is made up of 14 amino acids.